This TCR beta chain was obtained from a study of shared clonotypes between healthy human individuals. Study-wide background: The plates for each donor numbered three CD4 naive, three CD4 memory, two CD8 naive and one CD8 memory. Findings of the study overall: Against clonotypes common to all four donors, non-shared ones had lower generation probabilities. Donors were few, which limited the genetic and exposure-history diversity represented.

V shed 2 bases and J 3 bases; nucleotides not matched to a gene: 2. CDR1 and CDR2 (germline): SGDLS, YYNGEE. There are 15 residues in the CDR3. Comments on this clone: Its matching antigen is unknown.

The naive CD8 population came from CD45RO-negative cells selected for CCR7, without terminally differentiated effector memory CD45RA+ cells. Libraries were prepared by immunoSEQ multiplex PCR; TCRdb keeps only in-frame clonotypes and omits some of them. The repertoire holds about 680,000 clones, about 91% seen once, with approximately 22% in the top ten. Sequenced material: naive CD8+ T cells sorted from blood. The origin of this receptor is a man younger than 40 in good health. The rearrangement links TRBV9 to TRBJ2-2; 9 bases line up with TRBD2. The CDR3 sequence is CASSVSGSYTGELFF. In DNA form, the CDR3 reads TGTGCCAGCAGCGTTAGCGGGAGCTACACCGGGGAGCTGTTTTTT.